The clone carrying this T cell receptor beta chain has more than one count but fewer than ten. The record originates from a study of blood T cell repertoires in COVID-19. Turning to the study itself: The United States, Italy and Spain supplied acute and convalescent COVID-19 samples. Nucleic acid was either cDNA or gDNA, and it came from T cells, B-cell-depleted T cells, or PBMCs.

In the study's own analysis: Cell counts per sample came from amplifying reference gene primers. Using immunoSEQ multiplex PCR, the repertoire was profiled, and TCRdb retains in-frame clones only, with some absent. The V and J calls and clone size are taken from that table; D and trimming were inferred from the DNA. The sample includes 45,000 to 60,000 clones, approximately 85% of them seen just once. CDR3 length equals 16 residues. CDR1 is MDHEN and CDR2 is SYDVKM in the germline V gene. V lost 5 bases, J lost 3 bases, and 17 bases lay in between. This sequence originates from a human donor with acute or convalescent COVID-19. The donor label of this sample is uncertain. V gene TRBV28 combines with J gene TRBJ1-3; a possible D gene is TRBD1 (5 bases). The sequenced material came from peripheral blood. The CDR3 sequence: CASSPGGRGVGNTIYF. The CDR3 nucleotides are TGTGCCAGCAGTCCTGGTGGTAGGGGTGTTGGAAACACCATATATTTT.